A selection of T cell receptor beta chains follows, all from one sample in a study of blood T cell repertoires in COVID-19. Generated by immunoSEQ multiplex PCR, the TCRdb table keeps only in-frame clones and is missing some. Of approximately 150,000 clones in the sample, 87% were seen once. Material for sequencing was peripheral blood. These receptors all come from a man aged 50 to 59 who had recovered from COVID-19. The CDR3 runs from the conserved cysteine through the conserved F or W. Each record gives: clone size, V gene, J gene, D gene, CDR3 DNA, CDR3 protein. D genes are given only for firm matches. Clone size is not always given. Where it is, it says once, few, many or a class for expanded clones.

NA	TRBV12-3/TRBV12-4	TRBJ2-5	NA	TGTGCCAGCAGTTTTCGAGAGGAGGAGACCCAGTACTTC	CASSFREEETQYF
NA	TRBV7-9	TRBJ1-5	TRBD1	TGTGCCAGCAGCTTATGGAGGGGACAGGGGTACAATGGGGATCAGCCCCAGCATTTT	CASSLWRGQGYNGDQPQHF
once	TRBV5-1	TRBJ2-1	NA	TGCGCCAGCTCCGTTCGGGGCTACAATGAGCAGTTCTTC	CASSVRGYNEQFF
NA	TRBV29-1	TRBJ2-3	TRBD2	TGCAGCGTGTCTAGCGGGGGGGCAGCAGATACGCAGTATTTT	CSVSSGGAADTQYF
NA	TRBV9	TRBJ2-1	TRBD2	TGTGCCAGCAGCGTAGATGATACTAGCGAGTACAATGAGCAGTTCTTC	CASSVDDTSEYNEQFF
NA	TRBV12-5	TRBJ2-1	TRBD2	TGTGCTAGTGGTTTGGAGCGGGGGGACTCCTACAATGAGCAGTTCTTC	CASGLERGDSYNEQFF
few	TRBV9	TRBJ1-1	TRBD1	TGTGCCAGCAGCGTGCCAGGGGGAGGAAACACTGAAGCTTTCTTT	CASSVPGGGNTEAFF
NA	TRBV12-3/TRBV12-4	TRBJ2-2	NA	TGTGCCAGCACCGGACTCACCGGGGAGCTGTTTTTT	CASTGLTGELFF
NA	TRBV6-6	TRBJ1-1	TRBD1	TGTGCCAGCAGAACAGGGGAGACTGAAGCTTTCTTT	CASRTGETEAFF
NA	TRBV7-2	TRBJ2-7	NA	TGTGCCAGCAGCTTAGATGCGGGGAACTCCTACGAGCAGTACTTC	CASSLDAGNSYEQYF
NA	TRBV6-2/TRBV6-3	TRBJ2-3	TRBD2	TGTGCCAGCAGTTACTTTGGTGCTAGCGGGGTGGCAGATACGCAGTATTTT	CASSYFGASGVADTQYF
NA	TRBV5-4	TRBJ1-3	NA	TGTGCCAGCACCAACGGTGACACCATATATTTT	CASTNGDTIYF
NA	TRBV10-1	TRBJ2-5	NA	TGCGCCAGCAGTGACTCCTACAGGGTGGAGACCCAGTACTTC	CASSDSYRVETQYF
NA	TRBV6-5	TRBJ1-5	TRBD1	TGTGCCAGCAGACGGACAGGACAGGGCAATCAGCCCCAGCATTTT	CASRRTGQGNQPQHF
NA	TRBV2	TRBJ1-6	NA	TGTGCCAGCAGTGAAGAGGGGGGGTCACGGTCACCCCTCCACTTT	CASSEEGGSRSPLHF